The 10 T cell receptor beta chains listed next were all sequenced from one sample in a study of T cell responses to AZD1222 COVID-19 vaccine. Clones were sequenced by immunoSEQ multiplex PCR, and TCRdb holds only the in-frame ones, with some missing. The data show about 56,000 clones, approximately 83% seen once. Sequencing used peripheral blood, obtained on day 0 of AZD1222 vaccination. The receptor source for this set is an adult in good health.

The chain has TRBV5-1 and TRBJ2-7, with 7 bases fitting TRBD2. This CDR3 has 15 amino acids. CDR1 and CDR2 (germline): SGHRS, YFSETQ. Trimming removed 4 bases from V and 0 bases from J; junction bases left unmatched: 7. The CDR3 loop is CASSVQGGSSYEQYF. The CDR3 coding sequence is TGCGCCAGCAGCGTCCAGGGAGGGAGCTCCTACGAGCAGTACTTC.

The V gene is TRBV5-1, the J gene TRBJ1-2; D not certain. The germline V and J ends were trimmed by 4 bases and 6 bases, with 16 bases remaining between them. Germline loops: CDR1 SGHRS, CDR2 YFSETQ. The CDR3 is made up of 14 amino acids. CDR3 sequence: CASSPRPVEHGYTF. In DNA form, the CDR3 reads TGCGCCAGCAGCCCCAGGCCGGTTGAACATGGCTACACCTTC.

The V call is TRBV7-2, the J call TRBJ2-7; a possible D gene is TRBD1 (6 bases). The CDR3 spans 13 residues. V lost 4 bases and J 4 bases, leaving 11 bases between the germline ends. Germline V gene lookup returns CDR1 SGHTA and CDR2 FQGNSA. The CDR3 DNA is TGTGCCAGCAGCTCTAGTACAGGGTACGAGCAGTACTTC. Translating gives CASSSSTGYEQYF.

The chain employs TRBV28 and TRBJ2-2, with D unclear. Trimming took off 5 bases at V and 7 bases at J, with 14 bases between the two ends. The CDR3 spans 14 residues. From germline, CDR1 is MDHEN and CDR2 SYDVKM. The CDR3 nucleotides are TGTGCCAGCAGTCGCCCCGGTTCGGGCGGGGAGCTGTTTTTT. Its protein product is CASSRPGSGGELFF. The whole variable domain, filled in from reference TRBV28 and TRBJ2-2, reads DVKVTQSSRYLVKRTGEKVFLECVQDMDHENMFWYRQDPGLGLRLIYFSYDVKMKEKGDIPEGYSVSREKKERFSLILESASTNQTSMYLCASSRPGSGGELFFGEGSRLTVL.

The rearrangement joins TRBV7-9 to TRBJ2-7; no firm D call. From germline, CDR1 is SEHNR and CDR2 FQNEAQ (reference sequence). The CDR3 extends over 11 amino acids. V shed 5 bases and J shed 3 bases, with 5 bases lying between them. The chain's CDR3 is CASSTIYEQYF. As DNA, the CDR3 is TGTGCCAGCAGCACTATCTACGAGCAGTACTTC.

This rearrangement joins TRBV4-1 to TRBJ2-5, with 11 bases aligning to TRBD1. Germline assignment: CDR1 MGHRA and CDR2 YSYEKL. The CDR3 has 16 residues. Unmatched junction bases numbered 6, after V lost 5 bases and J lost 1 base. CDR3 bases: TGCGCCAGCAGCTACGGACAGGGGGCCTCCCAAGAGACCCAGTACTTC. Its protein is CASSYGQGASQETQYF.

CDR3 in DNA: TGCGCCAGCAGCCCTACCAGGCAGCGAAGCTCCTACGAGCAGTACTTC. This translates into CASSPTRQRSSYEQYF. The chain recombines TRBV5-1 with TRBJ2-7; no firm D call. The CDR3 has 16 residues. Germline CDR1 SGHRS, CDR2 YFSETQ. V was pared by 4 bases and J by 0 bases, with 17 bases between.

In this sample, this clone turned up once. The chain joins TRBV3-1 (or the pseudogene TRBV3-2) to TRBJ1-2; the D is unclear. The CDR3 runs to 11 residues. Trimming stripped 1 base from V and 8 bases from J, with 5 bases between. CDR1 and CDR2 (germline): LGHDT, YNNKEL (reference sequence). In nucleotides, the CDR3 is TGTGCCAGCAGCCAAGGGCGGGGCTACACCTTC. It translates to CASSQGRGYTF.

The chain carries TRBV5-1 and TRBJ2-5, with TRBD2 matching 7 bases. The CDR3 contains 16 residues. The trim removed 4 bases at V and 0 bases at J, leaving 9 bases unmatched. Germline CDR1 is SGHRS and CDR2 is YFSETQ. As DNA, the CDR3 is TGCGCCAGCAGCCCAGGGACTACCCTGTACCAAGAGACCCAGTACTTC. Amino acid sequence: CASSPGTTLYQETQYF.

The chain is built from TRBV4-1 and TRBJ1-2, with TRBD1 matching 9 bases. J gave up 2 bases and V 3 bases, and 16 bases lay outside the gene matches. CDR1 is MGHRA and CDR2 is YSYEKL in the germline V gene. The CDR3 runs to 19 residues. The CDR3 spells CASSQPIGGQGFGNYGYTF. The CDR3 region has the DNA TGCGCCAGCAGCCAGCCGATTGGGGGACAGGGATTCGGGAACTATGGCTACACCTTC.